Sequencing of this T cell receptor beta chain was carried out in a study of blood T cell repertoires in COVID-19. Study summary: In each case, the material was cDNA or gDNA derived from T cells, B-cell-depleted T cells, or PBMCs.

Authors' methods: Nucleated cell counts were estimated from reference gene primer amplification. Assay used: immunoSEQ multiplex PCR; TCRdb lists only in-frame clones, some missing. V, J and clone size were drawn from that table, and D and trimming were deduced from the DNA. This table has approximately 280,000 clones, about 86% appearing once. This sequence was found in a woman in her twenties or thirties who had recovered from COVID-19. Sequencing used peripheral blood.

The CDR3 is CASTSGGTGELFF. The CDR3 nucleotides are TGTGCCAGCACTAGCGGGGGGACCGGGGAGCTGTTTTTT. The J gene is TRBJ2-2, the V gene TRBV2; TRBD2 matches at 11 bases. This CDR3 is 13 amino acids long. The trim removed 7 bases at V and 5 bases at J, leaving 0 bases unmatched. Germline loops: CDR1 SNHLY, CDR2 FYNNEI.